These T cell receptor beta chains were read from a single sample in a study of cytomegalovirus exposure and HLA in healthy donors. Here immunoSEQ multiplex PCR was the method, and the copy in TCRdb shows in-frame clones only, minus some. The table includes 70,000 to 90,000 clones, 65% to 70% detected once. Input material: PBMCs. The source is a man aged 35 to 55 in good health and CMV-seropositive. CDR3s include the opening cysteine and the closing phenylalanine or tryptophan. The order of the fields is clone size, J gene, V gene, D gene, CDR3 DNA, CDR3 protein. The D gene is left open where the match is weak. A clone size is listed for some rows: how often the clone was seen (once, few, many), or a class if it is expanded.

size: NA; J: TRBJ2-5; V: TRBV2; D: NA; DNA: TGTGCCAGCAGTGTAAACAGGGCCCAAGAGACCCAGTACTTC; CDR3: CASSVNRAQETQYF
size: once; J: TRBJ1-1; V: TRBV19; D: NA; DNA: TGTGCCAGTAGTATGGGGGCTTTGAACACTGAAGCTTTCTTT; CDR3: CASSMGALNTEAFF
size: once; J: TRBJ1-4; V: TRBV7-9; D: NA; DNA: TGTGCCAGCAGCTCAGATAATGAAAAACTGTTTTTT; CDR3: CASSSDNEKLFF
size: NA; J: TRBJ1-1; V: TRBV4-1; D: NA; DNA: TGCGCCAGCAGCCAGTCACAGGGCCTCACTGAAGCTTTCTTT; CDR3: CASSQSQGLTEAFF
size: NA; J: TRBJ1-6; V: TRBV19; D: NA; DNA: TGTGCCAGTAGTCTGAGCTCCTATAATTCACCCCTCCACTTT; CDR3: CASSLSSYNSPLHF
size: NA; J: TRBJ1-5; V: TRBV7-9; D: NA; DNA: TGTGCCAGCAGCTTCATTAATCAGCCCCAGCATTTT; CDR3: CASSFINQPQHF
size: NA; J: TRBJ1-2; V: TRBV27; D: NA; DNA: TGTGCCAGCAGTTTACAAGGGGACTATGGCTACACCTTC; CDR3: CASSLQGDYGYTF
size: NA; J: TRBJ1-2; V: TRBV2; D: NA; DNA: TGTGCCAGCAGTGAACCCGGGGGAGGAAACTATGGCTACACCTTC; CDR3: CASSEPGGGNYGYTF
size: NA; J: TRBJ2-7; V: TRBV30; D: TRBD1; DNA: TGTGCCTGGAGGCGGACAGGGGAAAACGAGCAGTACTTC; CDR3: CAWRRTGENEQYF
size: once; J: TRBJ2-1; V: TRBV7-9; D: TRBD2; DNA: TGTGCCAGCAGTATCGGGGGGGCCAATAATGAGCAGTTCTTC; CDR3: CASSIGGANNEQFF
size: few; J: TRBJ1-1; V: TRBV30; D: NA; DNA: TGTGCCTGGAGTTATACGTCGGTCGGTGAAGCTTTCTTT; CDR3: CAWSYTSVGEAFF
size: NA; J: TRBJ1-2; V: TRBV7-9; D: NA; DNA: TGTGCCAGCAGCCCTAGTACAGGGAACTATGGCTACACCTTC; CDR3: CASSPSTGNYGYTF